A selection of T cell receptor beta chains follows, all from one sample in a study of CD8 T cells in ankylosing spondylitis. TCRdb reprocessed the 5' RACE reads via MiXCR and lists one record per CDR3 protein. The sample holds about 360,000 distinct CDR3 sequences, approximately 22% seen once. The sample consisted of blood, either unsorted or a sorted T cell fraction (not recorded which). The receptors were sampled from a male donor with ankylosing spondylitis or in good health (not recorded which). The CDR3 runs from the conserved cysteine through the conserved F or W. The order of the fields is D gene, V gene, J gene, clone size, CDR3 length, CDR3 DNA, CDR3 protein. D genes are given only for firm matches. Clone size is stated in some rows and not others, as once, few, many or a class when expanded.

>.|TRBV12-3/TRBV12-4|TRBJ1-2|few|11
TGTGCCAGCAGTTCAGGGTTTGGCTACACCTTC
CASSSGFGYTF
>.|TRBV12-3/TRBV12-4|TRBJ2-1|few|13
TGTGCCAGCAGTTCGGCCGCCAGCGGTGAGCAGTTCTTC
CASSSAASGEQFF
>.|TRBV3-1|TRBJ1-4|.|16
TGTGCCAGCAGCCAAGCAACGGACGGGTATAATGAAAAACTGTTTTTT
CASSQATDGYNEKLFF
>.|TRBV4-2|TRBJ2-5|few|13
TGTGCCAGCAGCCCGACCAGTTGGGAGACCCAGTACTTC
CASSPTSWETQYF
>.|TRBV13|TRBJ2-1|.|13
TGTGCCAGCAGCCCCGGACTGTTCTATGAGCAGTTCTTC
CASSPGLFYEQFF
>.|TRBV7-9|TRBJ2-5|few|12
TGTGCCAGCAGCCACGGGGGAGAGACCCAGTACTTC
CASSHGGETQYF
>.|TRBV12-3/TRBV12-4|TRBJ2-1|.|14
TGTGCCAGCAGTTCCCCGGGGTCCTACAATGAGCAGTTCTTC
CASSSPGSYNEQFF
>.|TRBV12-3/TRBV12-4|TRBJ2-1|.|15
TGTGCCAGCAGTTCTACACGGGGCTCCTACAATGAGCAGTTCTTC
CASSSTRGSYNEQFF
>TRBD1|TRBV6-5|TRBJ2-5|few|15
TGTGCCAGCAGTTACTTCGACAGGGCGGTAGAGACCCAGTACTTC
CASSYFDRAVETQYF
>TRBD1|TRBV12-3/TRBV12-4|TRBJ2-1|.|16
TGTGCCAGCAGGTCGGGACAGGGAAACTCCTACAATGAGCAGTTCTTC
CASRSGQGNSYNEQFF
>.|TRBV12-3/TRBV12-4|TRBJ2-3|.|15
TGTGCCAGCAGCCGGGGTGCGGATAGCACAGATACGCAGTATTTT
CASSRGADSTDTQYF
>TRBD1|TRBV6-4|TRBJ2-5|.|16
TGTGCCAGCAGTGACTCGTTATCAGGGGGCGTAAAGACCCAGTACTTC
CASSDSLSGGVKTQYF
>TRBD1|TRBV12-3/TRBV12-4|TRBJ2-7|few|14
TGTGCCAGCCAACGGGACAGCCTATTATACGAGCAGTACTTC
CASQRDSLLYEQYF
>.|TRBV9|TRBJ1-1|few|15
TGTGCCAGCAGCGTAGGGGCCGGGCTGAACACTGAAGCTTTCTTT
CASSVGAGLNTEAFF
>TRBD2|TRBV10-3|TRBJ2-1|few|15
TGTGCCATCAGTGAGTCGGCGGGGGAGGCGAATGAGCAGTTCTTC
CAISESAGEANEQFF
>.|TRBV27|TRBJ1-6|few|16
TGTGCCAGCAGTCCGCTGGGCGGGCGACCAAATTCACCCCTCCACTTT
CASSPLGGRPNSPLHF
>.|TRBV9|TRBJ2-7|.|16
TGTGCCAGCAGCCAGGGGGGCGGGGGGAATTACTACGAGCAGTACTTC
CASSQGGGGNYYEQYF
>TRBD1|TRBV3-1|TRBJ2-7|.|14
TGTGCCAGCAGCAAATGGACAGGGAGTTACGAGCAGTACTTC
CASSKWTGSYEQYF
>.|TRBV15|TRBJ2-7|few|13
TGTGCCACCAGCAGCACCCCCAGGGGAGAGCAGTACTTC
CATSSTPRGEQYF
>TRBD2|TRBV27|TRBJ2-5|.|15
TGTGCCAGCAGTCCCGGGACTAGCCCCATAGAGACCCAGTACTTC
CASSPGTSPIETQYF
>.|TRBV10-2|TRBJ2-7|few|12
TGCGCCAGCACTGACGCCGGGAACGAGCAGTACTTC
CASTDAGNEQYF
>.|TRBV25-1|TRBJ1-4|.|11
TGTGCCAGCCAGGGAGGGGAAGGACTGTTTTTT
CASQGGEGLFF
>.|TRBV2|TRBJ2-1|.|11
TGTGCCAACTCTGGACCCAATGAGCAGTTCTTC
CANSGPNEQFF
>.|TRBV5-6|TRBJ2-2|few|15
TGTGCCAGCAGCTTGGTAGGGACTGCCACCGGGGAGCTGTTTTTT
CASSLVGTATGELFF
>.|TRBV3-1|TRBJ2-4|.|13
TGTGCCAGCAGCCAGCTCAGGGAAAACATTCAGTACTTC
CASSQLRENIQYF
>.|TRBV6-6|TRBJ1-2|.|13
TGTGCCAGCAGCCAGACAGCTAACTATGGCTACACCTTC
CASSQTANYGYTF